This record concerns one TCR beta chain sequence. Original methodology: Amplification from reference gene primers served as the basis for estimated nucleated cell counts. TCRdb's copy holds only in-frame clones and misses some; the assay was immunoSEQ multiplex PCR. That table supplies the V and J calls and clone size; D and trimming were determined from the DNA. This repertoire shows about 68,000 clones, 87% found once; its top ten account for around 6.7%. V lost 0 bases to trimming and J lost 7 bases, with 7 bases between them. The germline CDR1 and CDR2 sequences are SGHRS and YFSETQ. This CDR3 is built from 13 residues. The entry originates in a study of blood T cell repertoires in COVID-19. Study-wide background: Donors in the United States, Italy and Spain gave samples during acute or convalescent COVID-19. T cells, B-cell-depleted T cells, or PBMCs supplied cDNA or gDNA.

The specimen sequenced was peripheral blood. The J gene is TRBJ1-4, the V gene TRBV5-1, with D uncertain. This clonotype was sampled from a man aged 50-60 years with active COVID-19. The CDR3 loop reads CASSLGRGEKLFF. DNA for the CDR3: TGCGCCAGCAGCTTGGGGCGGGGTGAAAAACTGTTTTTT.